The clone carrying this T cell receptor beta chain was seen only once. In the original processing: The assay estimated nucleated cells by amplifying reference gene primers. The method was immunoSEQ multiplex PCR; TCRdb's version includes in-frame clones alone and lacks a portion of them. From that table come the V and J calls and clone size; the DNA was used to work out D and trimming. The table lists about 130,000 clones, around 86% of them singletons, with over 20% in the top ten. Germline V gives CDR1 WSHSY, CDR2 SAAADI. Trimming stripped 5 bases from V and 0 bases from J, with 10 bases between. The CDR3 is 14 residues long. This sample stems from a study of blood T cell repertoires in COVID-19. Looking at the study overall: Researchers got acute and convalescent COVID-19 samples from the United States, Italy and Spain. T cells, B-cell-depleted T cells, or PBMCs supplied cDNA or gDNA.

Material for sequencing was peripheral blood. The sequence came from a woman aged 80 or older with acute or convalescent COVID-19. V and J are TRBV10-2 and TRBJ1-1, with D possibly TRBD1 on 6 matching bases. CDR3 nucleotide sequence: TGCGCCAGCAGTCCACAGGGCCTGAACACTGAAGCTTTCTTT. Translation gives CASSPQGLNTEAFF.